This T cell receptor (beta chain) is from a study of cytomegalovirus exposure and HLA in healthy donors. Comments on this clone: Antigen: not known.

Both 60 Vbeta primers and 13 Jbeta primers went into the PCR. Assay used: immunoSEQ multiplex PCR; TCRdb lists only in-frame clones, some missing. The table includes roughly 120,000 clones, about 80% detected once. Study-wide points: Previously analyzed data showed that most TCR beta V segments were productive at a frequency of about 87% or about 30%. The availability of immune exposure information extended only to CMV serostatus.

The specimen was PBMCs. The sequence was obtained from a woman aged 30 to 39 in good health and CMV-seropositive.

The CDR3 DNA reads as TGTGCCTGGAGTGAAGACAAGTTAACCGAGCAGTACTTC. Amino acids: CAWSEDKLTEQYF. This chain connects TRBV30 to TRBJ2-7; the D is unclear. This CDR3 comprises 13 residues. With 1 base removed from V and 6 bases from J, the gap between germline ends came to 13 bases. Germline V gene sequence: CDR1 GTSNPN, CDR2 SVGIG (reference sequence).